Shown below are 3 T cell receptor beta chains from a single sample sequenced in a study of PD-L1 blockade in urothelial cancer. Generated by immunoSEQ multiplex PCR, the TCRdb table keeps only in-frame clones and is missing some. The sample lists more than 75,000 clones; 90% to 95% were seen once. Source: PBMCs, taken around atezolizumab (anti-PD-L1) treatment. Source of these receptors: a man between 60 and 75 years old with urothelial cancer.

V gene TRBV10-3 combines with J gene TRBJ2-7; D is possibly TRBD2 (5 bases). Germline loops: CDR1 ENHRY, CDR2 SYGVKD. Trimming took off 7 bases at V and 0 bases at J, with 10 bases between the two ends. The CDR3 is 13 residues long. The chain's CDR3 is CAITDSSSYEQYF. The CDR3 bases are TGTGCCATCACGGACTCGAGCTCCTACGAGCAGTACTTC.

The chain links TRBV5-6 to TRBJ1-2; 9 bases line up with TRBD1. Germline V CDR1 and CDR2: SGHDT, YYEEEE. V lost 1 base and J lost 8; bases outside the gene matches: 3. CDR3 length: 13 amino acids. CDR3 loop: CASSLRTGVGYTF. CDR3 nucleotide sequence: TGTGCCAGCAGCTTGCGGACAGGGGTCGGCTACACCTTC.

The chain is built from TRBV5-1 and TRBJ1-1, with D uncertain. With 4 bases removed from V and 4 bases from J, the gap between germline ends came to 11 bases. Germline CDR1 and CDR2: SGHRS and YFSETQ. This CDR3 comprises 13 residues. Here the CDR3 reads CASSSTGGTEAFF. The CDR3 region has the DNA TGCGCCAGCAGCAGCACCGGCGGCACTGAAGCTTTCTTT.